This TCR beta chain was sequenced in a study of spatial heterogeneity in lung cancer. Study details: Blood was sampled in part at disease recurrence; median time to first recurrence was 300 to 350 days. The count of detected beta-chain sequences consistently exceeded that of alpha-chain sequences. The average count in raw reads for each unique TCR and UMI combination exceeded nine appearances.

The germline V gene encodes CDR1 KGHDR and CDR2 SFDVKD. The CDR3 has 15 amino acids. J gave up 6 bases and V 6 bases, and 11 bases lay outside the gene matches. The time point denotes: blood taken at disease recurrence. Unsorted tumor, nontumor lung tissue or cryopreserved PBMC supplied the whole RNA. In the library, each TCR cDNA molecule bore its own unique molecular identifier. TCRdb fed the 5' RACE reads into MiXCR, producing one record per CDR3 protein. The repertoire includes over 7,500 distinct CDR3 sequences, 3% to 4.5% of them detected once, and 15% to 20% sits in the top ten. Sample share makes this clonotype medium-sized. Little can be read into the size of this beta chain, an off-target read in a library designed for alpha chains.

The sequence was obtained from a female donor with early-stage non-small cell lung cancer. The input for sequencing was PBMCs, taken at recurrence. The chain employs TRBV24-1 and TRBJ1-2, with 8 bases fitting TRBD1. The CDR3 loop reads CATSFSGTGADGYTF. Written as DNA, the CDR3 is TGTGCCACCAGTTTTTCCGGGACAGGAGCGGATGGCTACACCTTC.